Listed below are T cell receptor beta chains from one sample, sequenced in a study of cytomegalovirus exposure and HLA in healthy donors. TCRdb's table, derived via immunoSEQ multiplex PCR, lists solely in-frame clones and lacks some. The sample lists around 88,000 clones, 60% to 85% occurring once. Sequenced: PBMCs. These receptors originate from a man in his fifties in good health and CMV-seropositive. The CDR3 runs from the conserved cysteine through the conserved F or W. A D gene is named only where the DNA matches it firmly. Part of the rows lack a size; the others show once, few, many or a class for expanded clones.

V gene	clone size	D gene	J gene	CDR3 DNA	CDR3 protein
TRBV7-9	-	TRBD1	TRBJ2-7	TGTGCCAGCAGCCCTTGGACAGGGGACTACGAGCAGTACTTC	CASSPWTGDYEQYF
TRBV2	once	-	TRBJ1-2	TGTGCCAGCAGTGAAAAACAGGGTGGTGGCTACACCTTC	CASSEKQGGGYTF
TRBV7-3	few	TRBD1	TRBJ2-3	TGTGCCAGCAGCGCGACAGGGGGCGAAGATACGCAGTATTTT	CASSATGGEDTQYF
TRBV9	few	-	TRBJ1-2	TGTGCCAGCAGCGTATCGGGGAGTTCGGACTATGGCTACACCTTC	CASSVSGSSDYGYTF
TRBV30	-	TRBD1	TRBJ1-2	TGTGCCTGGAGCACAGGGGGCAACTATGGCTACACCTTC	CAWSTGGNYGYTF
TRBV7-6	-	TRBD2	TRBJ2-5	TGTGCCAGCAGCTTTGTTACTAGCGCAGAGACCCAGTACTTC	CASSFVTSAETQYF
TRBV4-1	-	-	TRBJ2-7	TGCGCCAGCAGCCAAAATGGCAGGGGGGTGGTCTACGAGCAGTACTTC	CASSQNGRGVVYEQYF
TRBV5-1	-	TRBD2	TRBJ2-1	TGCGCCAGCAGCTCCGGGGGGGCCTCCTACAATGAGCAGTTCTTC	CASSSGGASYNEQFF
TRBV4-1	-	-	TRBJ2-1	TGCGCCAGCAGCCAAGTCGGGGGGCAAGGGAATGAGCAGTTCTTC	CASSQVGGQGNEQFF
TRBV5-4	-	TRBD2	TRBJ2-2	TGTGCCAGCAGCGGCGGACTAGCGGGGGGGACCGGGGAGCTGTTTTTT	CASSGGLAGGTGELFF
TRBV10-3	once	TRBD2	TRBJ2-1	TGTGCCATCAGTGAGTCGCATCAGCGGGGGGTGAGTGAGCAGTTCTTC	CAISESHQRGVSEQFF
TRBV6-1	-	-	TRBJ2-6	TGTGCCAGCAGCAAAATTTCCTCTGGGGCCAACGTCCTGACTTTC	CASSKISSGANVLTF
TRBV5-1	-	-	TRBJ2-7	TGCGCCAGCAGCTCGCTAGCCTCCTACGAGCAGTACTTC	CASSSLASYEQYF
TRBV12-1	-	-	TRBJ1-1	TGTGCCAGCAGTCGGGACAGGGGAACGTCGGTCACTGAAGCTTTCTTT	CASSRDRGTSVTEAFF
TRBV9	-	-	TRBJ2-7	TGTGCCAGCAGCGTAAGCTTTGACTACGAGCAGTACTTC	CASSVSFDYEQYF
TRBV6-1	-	-	TRBJ1-2	TGTGCCAGCGGGCAAAACTATGGCTACACCTTC	CASGQNYGYTF
TRBV18	few	-	TRBJ2-1	TGTGCCAGCTCCCCTTTGGCAGGGACACCTGCCTACAATGAGCAGTTCTTC	CASSPLAGTPAYNEQFF
TRBV5-5	-	-	TRBJ1-2	TGTGCCAGCAGCGCGCTAGCGGGGGGCCTCTATGGCTACACCTTC	CASSALAGGLYGYTF
TRBV30	-	-	TRBJ1-1	TGTGCCTGGAGTGCAGGGAGGACTGAAGCTTTCTTT	CAWSAGRTEAFF
TRBV19	-	-	TRBJ1-6	TGTGCCAGTAGTACCGCAGGAGGCGAGAGTAATTCACCCCTCCACTTT	CASSTAGGESNSPLHF
TRBV2	-	-	TRBJ1-1	TGTGCCAGCAGGCCCCGACCAGGCATGAACACTGAAGCTTTCTTT	CASRPRPGMNTEAFF
TRBV29-1	-	-	TRBJ2-1	TGCAGCGTTGACAGGGGTTCCTACAATGAGCAGTTCTTC	CSVDRGSYNEQFF
TRBV9	once	TRBD1	TRBJ2-7	TGTGCCAGCAGCGTAGCGGCAGGGGGCAACTCCTACGAGCAGTACTTC	CASSVAAGGNSYEQYF
TRBV9	few	-	TRBJ2-7	TGTGCCAGCATCCCCTCGCCGGGACACAACTCCTACGAGCAGTACTTC	CASIPSPGHNSYEQYF
TRBV6-5	-	TRBD2	TRBJ2-6	TGTGCCAGCGGGAGGGACCTCTCTGGGGCCAACGTCCTGACTTTC	CASGRDLSGANVLTF
TRBV7-9	few	-	TRBJ1-1	TGTGCCAGCAGCTTAGACAGGAACACTGAAGCTTTCTTT	CASSLDRNTEAFF
TRBV4-2	-	-	TRBJ1-3	TGTGCCAGCAGCCAACCCGGAGTTGGGTCCACCATATATTTT	CASSQPGVGSTIYF
TRBV6-5	-	-	TRBJ1-1	TGTGCCAGCAGAAACCTGGGGCTGAACACTGAAGCTTTCTTT	CASRNLGLNTEAFF